The 19 T cell receptor beta chains in this list originate from one sample, sequenced in a study of cytomegalovirus exposure and HLA in healthy donors. 13 Jbeta primers and 60 Vbeta primers were used for the PCR. The table came from immunoSEQ multiplex PCR; TCRdb's copy has only in-frame clones and leaves some out. The repertoire has about 140,000 clones, roughly four fifths of them found once; the top ten carry 1.4%. Sequencing input: PBMCs. These TCRs come from a man aged 25 to 40 in good health and CMV-seropositive.

DNA of the CDR3: TGTGCCAGCAGCTCGGACCACCCCGGGGCTAGCGGGGTCACCGGGGAGCTGTTTTTT. It codes for CASSSDHPGASGVTGELFF. This sequence joins TRBV7-9 and TRBJ2-2; TRBD2 aligns across 9 bases. This CDR3 spans 19 amino acids. Germline V gives CDR1 SEHNR, CDR2 FQNEAQ (reference sequence). V was pared by 4 bases and J by 4 bases, with 16 bases of the junction left unmatched.

This rearrangement joins TRBV7-8 to TRBJ2-7, with 7 bases fitting TRBD1. The CDR3 is made up of 14 amino acids. J gave up 2 bases and V 3 bases, and 4 bases lay outside the gene matches. CDR1 is SGHVS and CDR2 is FQNEAQ in the germline V gene. The CDR3 is CASSLPGQTYEQYF. The CDR3 DNA is TGTGCCAGCAGCTTGCCGGGACAGACCTACGAGCAGTACTTC.

This rearrangement joins TRBV6-5 to TRBJ2-3; D is ambiguous. This CDR3 region has 13 residues. Deletions cut 9 bases from V and 2 bases from J, with 12 bases between. The germline V gene has CDR1 MNHEY and CDR2 SVGAGI. For the CDR3, the DNA is TGTGCCAGTTCTAGGCGCTTCACAGATACGCAGTATTTT. It specifies CASSRRFTDTQYF.

The chain has TRBV7-9 and TRBJ2-1; possibly TRBD1 for D (6 bases). This CDR3 region has 13 residues. CDR1 SEHNR and CDR2 FQNEAQ come from the germline V gene (reference sequence). V shed 5 bases and J shed 5 bases, with 10 bases lying between them. The CDR3 loop reads CASSAQGNNEQFF. CDR3 DNA: TGTGCCAGCAGCGCCCAGGGGAACAATGAGCAGTTCTTC. Variable domain in full (rest from reference TRBV7-9 and TRBJ2-1): DTGVSQNPRHKITKRGQNVTFRCDPISEHNRLYWYRQTLGQGPEFLTYFQNEAQLEKSRLLSDRFSAERPKGSFSTLEIQRTEQGDSAMYLCASSAQGNNEQFFGPGTRLTVL.

The chain has TRBV28 and TRBJ2-7, with 7 positions matching TRBD1. V shed 5 bases and J 6 bases; nucleotides not matched to a gene: 10. This CDR3 is built from 14 residues. Germline V gene data show CDR1 as MDHEN and CDR2 as SYDVKM. CDR3 sequence reads: CASSGPTGKSEQYF. The CDR3 region has the DNA TGTGCCAGCAGTGGCCCGACAGGGAAATCCGAGCAGTACTTC.

This clone was seen more than once but under ten times. The chain combines TRBV6-1 with TRBJ1-4; possible D gene TRBD1, 5 bases. Germline V lookup: CDR1 MNHNS, CDR2 SASEGT. V lost 1 base and J lost 1, with 7 bases in between. The CDR3 extends over 15 amino acids. The DNA for the CDR3 is TGTGCCAGCAGTGAAGATAGGGGAACTAATGAAAAACTGTTTTTT. This encodes CASSEDRGTNEKLFF.

The chain couples TRBV6-4 to TRBJ2-1, with 9 bases fitting TRBD2. The CDR3 is 15 amino acids. CDR1 and CDR2 from the germline V gene are MRHNA and SNTAGT. Trimming cost V 3 bases and J 6 bases; bases outside gene matches: 6. The chain's CDR3 is CASSEGGGASNEQFF. DNA for the CDR3: TGTGCCAGCAGTGAGGGCGGGGGGGCCAGCAATGAGCAGTTCTTC.

This chain connects TRBV5-4 to TRBJ1-1; TRBD1 matches 9 bases. CDR3 length: 15 amino acids. Germline loops: CDR1 SGHNT, CDR2 YYREEE (reference sequence). V gave up 3 bases and J gave up 0 bases; unmatched junction bases: 3. The CDR3 region has the DNA TGTGCCAGCAGCTGGGGGACAGGGTTGAACACTGAAGCTTTCTTT. Translation: CASSWGTGLNTEAFF.

This chain connects TRBV2 to TRBJ2-5, with TRBD1 matching over 9 bases. Per germline, CDR1 SNHLY and CDR2 FYNNEI. V shed 2 bases, J shed 5 bases, and the junction held 6 bases outside the gene matches. The CDR3 loop spans 15 amino acids. CDR3 DNA: TGTGCCAGCAGTGAACCTGGGACAGGGAGGGAGACCCAGTACTTC. As protein: CASSEPGTGRETQYF.

The chain carries TRBV19 and TRBJ2-3, with 8 bases fitting TRBD2. This CDR3 is built from 13 residues. Germline V gene lookup returns CDR1 LNHDA and CDR2 SQIVND (reference sequence). The V segment lost 5 bases and the J segment 6 bases; nucleotides outside the gene matches: 4. This CDR3 is CASSPRLADTQYF. CDR3 in DNA: TGTGCCAGTAGTCCCCGACTAGCGGATACGCAGTATTTT.

The chain employs TRBV7-3 and TRBJ2-1, with D possibly being TRBD2 (6 bases). The CDR3 runs to 14 residues. Germline CDR1 is SGHTA and CDR2 is FQGTGA. Deletions cut 2 bases from V and 6 bases from J, with 11 bases between. This CDR3 reads CASSLGGSGNEQFF. In DNA form, the CDR3 reads TGTGCCAGCAGCTTAGGGGGGAGCGGCAATGAGCAGTTCTTC.

CDR3 bases: TGTGCCAGCAGCTTTAACAGGTTTGTCAACGTCCTGACTTTC. Encoded protein: CASSFNRFVNVLTF. This chain links TRBV5-6 with TRBJ2-6; maybe TRBD1 (5 bases). Per the germline V gene, CDR1 is SGHDT and CDR2 is YYEEEE. The CDR3 length is 14 residues. V gave up 2 bases and J gave up 9 bases, with 12 bases separating them.

This chain links TRBV2 with TRBJ1-2; 12 nucleotides agree with TRBD1. Per germline, CDR1 SNHLY and CDR2 FYNNEI. The CDR3 sequence is 17 residues long. V was pared by 9 bases and J by 5 bases, with 16 bases of the junction left unmatched. The CDR3 DNA reads as TGTGCCAGGCGGACCGGGACAGGGGGCGCCTTAGGGTATGGCTACACCTTC. This gives the protein CARRTGTGGALGYGYTF. Full variable domain (rest looked up from reference TRBV2 and TRBJ1-2): EPEVTQTPSHQVTQMGQEVILRCVPISNHLYFYWYRQILGQKVEFLVSFYNNEISEKSEIFDDQFSVERPDGSNFTLKIRSTKLEDSAMYFCARRTGTGGALGYGYTFGSGTRLTVV.

The chain employs TRBV6-4 and TRBJ2-3, with a possible D match to TRBD1 (6 bases). CDR3 length: 13 residues. CDR1 is MRHNA, CDR2 SNTAGT, per germline. Between the trimmed V and J ends, which lost 4 bases and 6 bases, there was a span of 11 bases. Here the CDR3 reads CASSVGAGDTQYF. As DNA, the CDR3 is TGTGCCAGCAGTGTGGGGGCCGGGGATACGCAGTATTTT.

The table lists this clone with a count of one. V and J are TRBV5-1 and TRBJ2-1, with a tentative D call TRBD2 (6 bases). The ends were cut back, 4 bases at V and 2 bases at J, with 16 bases in the middle. Germline V lookup: CDR1 SGHRS, CDR2 YFSETQ. The CDR3 has 16 amino acids. The CDR3 protein is CASSPVAGPPYNEQFF. DNA of the CDR3: TGCGCCAGCAGCCCGGTGGCGGGGCCCCCCTACAATGAGCAGTTCTTC. Full variable domain (outside the CDR3, taken from reference TRBV5-1 and TRBJ2-1): KAGVTQTPRYLIKTRGQQVTLSCSPISGHRSVSWYQQTPGQGLQFLFEYFSETQRNKGNFPGRFSGRQFSNSRSEMNVSTLELGDSALYLCASSPVAGPPYNEQFFGPGTRLTVL.

The chain carries TRBV9 and TRBJ2-4; D call uncertain. V lost 3 bases, J lost 6 bases, and 7 bases lay in between. The CDR3 has 12 amino acids. Germline CDR1 SGDLS, CDR2 YYNGEE. DNA of the CDR3: TGTGCCAGCAGCGGAGACTTAAACATTCAGTACTTC. This encodes CASSGDLNIQYF.

Notes on this clone: At the DNA level, this CDR3 is encoded by other sequences in the same sample as well. The chain links TRBV7-8 to TRBJ1-2; tentatively, D is TRBD1 (5 bases). Germline V gene sequence: CDR1 SGHVS, CDR2 FQNEAQ. The germline V and J ends were trimmed by 0 bases and 2 bases, with 7 bases remaining between them. There are 14 residues in the CDR3. CDR3 sequence (DNA): TGTGCCAGCAGCTTAGCGGCAGGGAACTATGGCTACACCTTC. Amino acid sequence: CASSLAAGNYGYTF.

The chain uses TRBV6-5 and TRBJ2-2; 7 nucleotides agree with TRBD2. Germline CDR1 reads MNHEY; CDR2 reads SVGAGI. The CDR3 extends over 14 amino acids. V trimming: 6 bases; J trimming: 8 bases; junction bases outside the gene matches: 9. The CDR3 region is CASSLAAGVGELFF. CDR3 nucleotides: TGTGCCAGCAGCTTGGCGGCGGGAGTAGGGGAGCTGTTTTTT.

The gene calls are TRBV30 and TRBJ2-1; a weak D match, TRBD2 (5 bases). The CDR3 is 12 residues long. Trimming cost V 4 bases and J 2 bases, with 6 bases left between them. The V gene's germline CDR1 is GTSNPN and CDR2 SVGIG (reference sequence). The CDR3 sequence: CAWTGTYNEQFF. The DNA for the CDR3 is TGTGCCTGGACGGGGACCTACAATGAGCAGTTCTTC. Full variable domain (rest looked up from reference TRBV30 and TRBJ2-1): SQTIHQWPATLVQPVGSPLSLECTVEGTSNPNLYWYRQAAGRGLQLLFYSVGIGQISSEVPQNLSASRPQDRQFILSSKKLLLSDSGFYLCAWTGTYNEQFFGPGTRLTVL.